Below, one T cell receptor beta chain is given with its context. V lost 3 bases to trimming and J lost 2 bases, with 5 bases between them. Germline CDR1 is MNHNS and CDR2 is SASEGT. The CDR3 runs to 13 residues. RNA transcripts were the template for amplifying TCR beta CDR3 regions. A first-round RT-PCR of the TCR CDR3 used the HTBI primer set. From the multiplex PCR reads, TCRdb called clonotypes with MiXCR, one entry per CDR3 protein. Of a few hundred thousand distinct CDR3 sequences listed, 15% to 20% are singletons. This record comes from a study of T cells in Graves' hyperthyroidism and ophthalmopathy.

The chain carries TRBV6-1 and TRBJ1-5; D not certain. Sequenced material: blood. This TCR came from a woman in her 30s with Graves' ophthalmopathy. The chain's CDR3 is CASSDNGNQPQHF. CDR3 DNA: TGTGCCAGCAGTGATAATGGCAATCAGCCCCAGCATTTT.